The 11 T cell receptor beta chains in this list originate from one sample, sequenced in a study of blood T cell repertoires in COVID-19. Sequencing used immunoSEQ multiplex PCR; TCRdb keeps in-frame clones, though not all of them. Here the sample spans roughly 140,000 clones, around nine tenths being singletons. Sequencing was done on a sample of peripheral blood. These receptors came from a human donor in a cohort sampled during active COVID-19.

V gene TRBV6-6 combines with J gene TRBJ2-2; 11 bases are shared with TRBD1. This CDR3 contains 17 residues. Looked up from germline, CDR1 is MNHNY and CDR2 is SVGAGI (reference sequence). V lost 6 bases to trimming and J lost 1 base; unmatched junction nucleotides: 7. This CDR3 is CASSRLGTGGNTGELFF. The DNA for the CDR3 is TGTGCCAGCAGCCGACTAGGGACAGGGGGGAACACCGGGGAGCTGTTTTTT.

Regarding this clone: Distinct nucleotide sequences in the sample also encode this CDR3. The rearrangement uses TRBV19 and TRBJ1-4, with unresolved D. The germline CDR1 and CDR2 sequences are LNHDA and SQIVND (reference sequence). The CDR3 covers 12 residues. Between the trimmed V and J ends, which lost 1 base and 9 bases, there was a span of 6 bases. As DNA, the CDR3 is TGTGCCAGTAGTATAGGAGGGAAAAAACTGTTTTTT. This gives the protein CASSIGGKKLFF.

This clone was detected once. The CDR3 is CASSSGRIYNEQFF. In DNA, the CDR3 is TGTGCCAGCTCTAGCGGCCGGATTTACAATGAGCAGTTCTTC. The rearrangement uses TRBV28 and TRBJ2-1; 7 bases agree with TRBD2. The CDR3 runs to 14 residues. The ends lost 8 bases at V and 4 bases at J; junction bases unmatched: 8. Germline V gives CDR1 MDHEN, CDR2 SYDVKM.

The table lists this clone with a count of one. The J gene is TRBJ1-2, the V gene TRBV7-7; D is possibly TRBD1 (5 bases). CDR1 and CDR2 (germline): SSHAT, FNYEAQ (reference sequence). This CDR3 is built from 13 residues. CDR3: CAKWGGDFYGYTF. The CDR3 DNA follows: TGTGCAAAATGGGGCGGGGACTTCTATGGCTACACCTTC.

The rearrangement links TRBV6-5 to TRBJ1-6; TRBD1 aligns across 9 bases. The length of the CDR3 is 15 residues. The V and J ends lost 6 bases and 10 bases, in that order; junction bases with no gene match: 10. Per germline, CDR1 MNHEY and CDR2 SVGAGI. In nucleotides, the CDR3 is TGTGCCAGCAGGGCCGGGACAGGGAAGGGATCACCCCTCCACTTT. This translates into CASRAGTGKGSPLHF.

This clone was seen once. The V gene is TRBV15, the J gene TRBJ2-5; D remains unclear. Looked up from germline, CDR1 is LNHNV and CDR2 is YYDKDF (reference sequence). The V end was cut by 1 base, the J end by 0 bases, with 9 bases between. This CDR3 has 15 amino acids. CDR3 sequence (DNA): TGTGCCACCAGCAGAGGATCGGGTGACCAAGAGACCCAGTACTTC. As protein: CATSRGSGDQETQYF.

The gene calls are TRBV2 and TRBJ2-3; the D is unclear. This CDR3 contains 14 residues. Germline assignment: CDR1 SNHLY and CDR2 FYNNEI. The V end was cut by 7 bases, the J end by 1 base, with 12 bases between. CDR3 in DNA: TGTGCCAGCACCCCATTTGTCCGCACAGATACGCAGTATTTT. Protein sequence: CASTPFVRTDTQYF. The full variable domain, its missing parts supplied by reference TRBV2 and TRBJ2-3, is EPEVTQTPSHQVTQMGQEVILRCVPISNHLYFYWYRQILGQKVEFLVSFYNNEISEKSEIFDDQFSVERPDGSNFTLKIRSTKLEDSAMYFCASTPFVRTDTQYFGPGTRLTVL.

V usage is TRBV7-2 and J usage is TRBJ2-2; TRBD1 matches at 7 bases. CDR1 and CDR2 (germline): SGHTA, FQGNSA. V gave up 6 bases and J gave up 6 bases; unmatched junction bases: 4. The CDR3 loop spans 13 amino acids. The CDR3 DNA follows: TGTGCCAGCAGGGAAACAGGGGCCGGGGAGCTGTTTTTT. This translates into CASRETGAGELFF.

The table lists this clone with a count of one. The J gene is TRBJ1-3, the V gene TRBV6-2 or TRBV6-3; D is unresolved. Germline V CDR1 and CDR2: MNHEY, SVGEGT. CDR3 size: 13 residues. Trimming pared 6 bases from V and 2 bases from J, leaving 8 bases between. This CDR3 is CASSPTPGNTIYF. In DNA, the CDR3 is TGTGCCAGCAGCCCAACTCCTGGAAACACCATATATTTT.

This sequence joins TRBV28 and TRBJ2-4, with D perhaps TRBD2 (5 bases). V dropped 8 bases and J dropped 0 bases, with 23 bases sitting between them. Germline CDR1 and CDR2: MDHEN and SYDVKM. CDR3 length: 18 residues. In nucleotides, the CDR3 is TGTGCCAGCTCAGAGGTCTCGGGGAGATTACTAGCCAAAAACATTCAGTACTTC. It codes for CASSEVSGRLLAKNIQYF.

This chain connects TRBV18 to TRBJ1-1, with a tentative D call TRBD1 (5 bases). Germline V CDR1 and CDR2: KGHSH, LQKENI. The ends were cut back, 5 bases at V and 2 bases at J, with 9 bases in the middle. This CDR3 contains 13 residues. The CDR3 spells CASSIQGNTEAFF. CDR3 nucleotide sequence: TGTGCCAGCTCAATCCAGGGAAACACTGAAGCTTTCTTT.